This TCR beta chain was observed in a study of CD8+ T cells in alopecia areata. Sequencing relied on a cDNA template that was reverse transcribed from extracted RNA. TCRdb keeps only in-frame clones here, not all; method: immunoSEQ multiplex PCR. The sample records over 10,000 clones, approximately 60% being singletons. Alopecia areata patients gave lesional scalp punch biopsies and peripheral blood samples. CDR3 length: 14 residues. Germline V gene sequence: CDR1 MDHEN, CDR2 SYDVKM. V lost 11 bases, J lost 0 bases, and 15 bases lay in between. The sequence was obtained from a human donor with alopecia areata. Sequences were obtained from skin. The chain carries TRBV28 and TRBJ2-3; D tentatively reads TRBD1 or TRBD2 (7 bases each). The CDR3 bases are TGTGCCGGCCAGGGGGGGACTAGCACAGATACGCAGTATTTT. The encoded protein is CAGQGGTSTDTQYF.